One and the same sample provided the 12 T cell receptor beta chains below, sequenced in a study of T-cell memory formation after mild COVID-19. TCRdb fed the 5' RACE reads into MiXCR, producing one record per CDR3 protein. The sample comprises about 100,000 distinct CDR3 sequences, approximately 14% of which are singletons, and roughly 40% rests with the top ten. The material sequenced was PBMCs or a T cell subset sorted from them (not recorded which). Receptor source: a man in his late teens or twenties who had mild COVID-19 (a few samples of this study predate the infection). Cell type and time point are not known.

This clonotype has more than one count but fewer than ten. This chain uses TRBV7-3 with TRBJ2-1, with 7 bases matching TRBD2. V lost 5 bases to trimming and J lost 2 bases; unmatched junction nucleotides: 6. The CDR3 loop spans 15 amino acids. Germline CDR1 and CDR2: SGHTA and FQGTGA. CDR3 protein: CASSLLAVTYNEQFF. CDR3 coding DNA: TGTGCCAGCAGCCTCCTAGCGGTTACCTACAATGAGCAGTTCTTC.

The chain uses TRBV20-1 and TRBJ2-7; 8 nucleotides match TRBD2. Germline CDR1 and CDR2: DFQATT and SNEGSKA (reference sequence). V was pared by 0 bases and J by 3 bases, with 10 bases of the junction left unmatched. There are 16 residues in the CDR3. CDR3 coding DNA: TGCAGTGCTAGAGATCCCCAGCGGGGGAAAAACTACGAGCAGTACTTC. As protein: CSARDPQRGKNYEQYF.

The sample holds a few counts of this clonotype. The chain couples TRBV10-3 to TRBJ1-2; D is ambiguous. Germline loops: CDR1 ENHRY, CDR2 SYGVKD. The CDR3 has 16 amino acids. V was cut by 4 bases and J by 1 base, with 16 bases left in between. The CDR3 bases are TGTGCCATCAGTGCCCCCCCGCTGGACGTTAACTATGGCTACACCTTC. Translated: CAISAPPLDVNYGYTF.

V is TRBV10-2 and J is TRBJ2-3; a weak D match, TRBD1 (5 bases). This CDR3 is built from 13 residues. Trimming shortened V by 4 bases and J by 2 bases, and 7 bases separated the two germline ends. The germline CDR1 and CDR2 sequences are WSHSY and SAAADI. CDR3 coding DNA: TGCGCCAGCAGTGGACAGCCCACAGATACGCAGTATTTT. It translates to CASSGQPTDTQYF.

For this clonotype: A much larger clone is a single base away; this may be a read error. The rearrangement links TRBV27 to TRBJ2-5, with D perhaps assigned TRBD1 or TRBD2 (5 bases each). The germline V gene encodes CDR1 MNHEY and CDR2 SMNVEV (reference sequence). This CDR3 region has 15 residues. Trimming took 1 base from V and 5 from J, leaving 14 bases between them. The CDR3 loop reads CASSLLGTLGETQYF. The CDR3 region has the DNA TGTGCCAGCAGTTTATTGGGGACCCTTGGGGAGACCCAGTACTTC.

This clonotype was found once. This sequence joins TRBV4-3 and TRBJ2-3; TRBD1 is a possible D gene (6 bases). The V gene's germline CDR1 is LGHNA and CDR2 YSLEER. The CDR3 loop spans 14 amino acids. V was shortened by 5 bases and J by 2 bases, with 11 bases between the two germline ends. The CDR3 loop is CASSRWTATDTQYF. The DNA for the CDR3 is TGCGCCAGCAGCAGGTGGACAGCCACAGATACGCAGTATTTT.

The chain combines TRBV12-3 or TRBV12-4 with TRBJ1-4; 9 bases are a match to TRBD1. The trim removed 5 bases at V and 0 bases at J, leaving 10 bases unmatched. This CDR3 spans 18 amino acids. The CDR3 region has the DNA TGTGCCAGCAGTGTCCAACAGGGGGCATTTGCAACTAATGAAAAACTGTTTTTT. Encoded protein: CASSVQQGAFATNEKLFF.

In this sample, this clonotype turned up many times. The chain recombines TRBV20-1 with TRBJ2-2; the D is unclear. This CDR3 comprises 13 residues. The germline V and J ends were trimmed by 6 bases and 4 bases, with 12 bases remaining between them. In germline, CDR1 is DFQATT, CDR2 SNEGSKA (reference sequence). The CDR3 region has the DNA TGCAGTGCGGGGTGGTTCTCCACCGGGGAGCTGTTTTTT. It translates to CSAGWFSTGELFF.

This clonotype was counted at least ten times. CDR3 sequence reads: CASSLGDGYMNTEAFF. In nucleotides, the CDR3 is TGCGCCAGCAGCTTGGGAGACGGGTATATGAACACTGAAGCTTTCTTT. This rearrangement joins TRBV5-1 to TRBJ1-1; no firm D call. With 0 bases removed from V and 0 bases from J, the gap between germline ends came to 12 bases. CDR1 and CDR2 from the germline V gene are SGHRS and YFSETQ. The CDR3 sequence is 16 residues long.

The chain combines TRBV4-1 with TRBJ1-5; D is unresolved. The germline V gene encodes CDR1 MGHRA and CDR2 YSYEKL. The germline V and J ends were trimmed by 3 bases and 3 bases, with 18 bases remaining between them. The CDR3 has 17 residues. CDR3 DNA sequence: TGCGCCAGCAGCCATGCCCTAGGGCAGATGATCAATCAGCCCCAGCATTTT. This encodes CASSHALGQMINQPQHF.

This chain uses TRBV20-1 with TRBJ1-4; D call uncertain. This CDR3 is built from 14 residues. Trimming stripped 6 bases from V and 8 bases from J, with 19 bases between. CDR1 is DFQATT, CDR2 SNEGSKA, per germline (reference sequence). In DNA, the CDR3 is TGCAGTGCCCACCCCATTAGGAGTGACGAAAAACTGTTTTTT. This gives the protein CSAHPIRSDEKLFF.

This clonotype was seen a few times. The rearrangement links TRBV30 to TRBJ2-2, with TRBD1 identical over 9 bases. The CDR3 runs to 14 residues. Germline V CDR1 and CDR2: GTSNPN, SVGIG (reference sequence). Trimming at V came to 5 bases and at J to 2 bases, leaving 3 bases not matched to a gene. The CDR3: CAWGQGHNTGELFF. In nucleotides, the CDR3 is TGTGCCTGGGGACAGGGGCACAACACCGGGGAGCTGTTTTTT.